This T cell receptor (beta chain) was captured by sequencing in a study of blood T cell repertoires in COVID-19 (dated by TCRdb to about 2020). With respect to the entire study: Samples from collaborators originated in the United States, Italy and Spain and spanned both the acute and convalescent phases of COVID-19. The material from the prospective study consisted of cDNA or gDNA derived from T cells, B-cell-depleted T cells, or PBMCs. Subjects who had been exposed to COVID-19, were actively infected with it, or had recovered from it provided the deeply sampled blood TCRbeta repertoires that made up the dataset. The repertoires were released in a freely available public database intended as a resource for research on the immune response to SARS-CoV-2. Samples were obtained from the ongoing ImmuneRACE study (first 160 participants) and from some 1,200 subjects provided by 6 global collaborators. Sample metadata almost always included a de-identified subject ID, COVID-19 status, age in years and sex. Where available, HLA class I and class II types were taken from metadata supplied by the sample provider and were not determined by assay-based typing.

Study-wide conclusions, independent of this receptor: The quantity of clinical and demographic metadata differed by source and by participant and was supplied without curation.

Participants in the prospective study were enrolled through a virtual design, were aged roughly 18 to 95 years, and lived in 20 to 30 United States geographic areas. In the prospective study, cohorts were assigned on the basis of participant-reported clinical history obtained from a screening survey and a study questionnaire. Each participant in the prospective study had whole blood, serum and a nasopharyngeal or oropharyngeal swab collected by mobile phlebotomists. Over a roughly 2-month period, participants in the prospective study had the option of providing additional blood draws and questionnaires. Blood samples from the prospective study were shipped frozen or at room temperature prior to DNA extraction. The trim is 7 bases for V and 7 bases for J, with a gap of 7 bases between the germline ends. The CDR3 starts with the cysteine, ends with the phenylalanine, and has 10 residues. Just the 30-base CDR3 DNA is kept, in frame starting at base 1. Per the germline V gene, SNHLY is the CDR1 and FYNNEI is the CDR2.

The immunoSEQ Assay, a bias-controlled multiplex PCR, was used to amplify TCRbeta CDR3 regions from genomic DNA. The authors' analysis ran thus. The number of nucleated cells in each sample was estimated by amplification of reference gene primers within the assay. Sequence reads were collapsed and filtered to measure the absolute abundance of every unique TCRbeta CDR3 rearrangement. For each sample, productive Simpson clonality was calculated as the square root of Simpson's diversity index across productive rearrangements. TCRdb re-hosts the immuneACCESS table, in-frame sequences only. Its copies lack some clones; in the studies checked, an unresolved V gene accounts for under half of them, and the cause for the rest is not known. V, J and clone size derive from that table, while D and trimming were established from the DNA sequence. The sample table lists 200,000 to 250,000 clones, about nine tenths of them with a count of one. Clones ranked in the top ten supply less than 4.5% of the sample.

Comment on this clone: No cognate antigen has been identified for it. The sample holds no much larger clone one base away, and base qualities are not on file.

Sequenced: PBMCs or T cells enriched from blood (not recorded which). The sequence links TRBV2 to TRBJ1-1, with the D gene not confidently named. This clonotype was sampled from a woman between 40 and 55 years old with acute COVID-19. The CDR3 protein sequence reads: CASIGLEAFF. The nucleotide sequence reads as follows: TGTGCCAGCATTGGACTTGAAGCTTTCTTT. The reference TRBV2 and TRBJ1-1 proteins fill in what lies around the CDR3, so the full variable domain reads EPEVTQTPSHQVTQMGQEVILRCVPISNHLYFYWYRQILGQKVEFLVSFYNNEISEKSEIFDDQFSVERPDGSNFTLKIRSTKLEDSAMYFCASIGLEAFFGQGTRLTVV.